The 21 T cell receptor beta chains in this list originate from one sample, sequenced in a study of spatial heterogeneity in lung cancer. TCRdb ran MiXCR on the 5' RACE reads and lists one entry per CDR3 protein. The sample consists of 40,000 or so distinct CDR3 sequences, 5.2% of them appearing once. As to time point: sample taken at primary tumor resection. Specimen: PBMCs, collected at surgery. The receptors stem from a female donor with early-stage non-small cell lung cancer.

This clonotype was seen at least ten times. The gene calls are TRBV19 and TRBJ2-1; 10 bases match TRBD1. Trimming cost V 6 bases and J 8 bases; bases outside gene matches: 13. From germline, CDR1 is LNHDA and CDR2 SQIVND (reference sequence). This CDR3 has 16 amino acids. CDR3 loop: CASRNRGQGVVDEQFF. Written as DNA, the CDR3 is TGTGCCAGTAGGAACCGAGGACAGGGGGTGGTTGATGAGCAGTTCTTC.

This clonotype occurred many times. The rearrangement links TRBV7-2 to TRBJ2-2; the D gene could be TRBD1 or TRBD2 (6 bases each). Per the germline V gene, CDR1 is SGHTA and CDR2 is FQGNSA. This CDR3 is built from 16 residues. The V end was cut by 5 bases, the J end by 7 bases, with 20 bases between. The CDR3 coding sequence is TGTGCCAGCAGCCCTAGGAGGGGGACATACGGCGGGGAGCTGTTTTTT. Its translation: CASSPRRGTYGGELFF.

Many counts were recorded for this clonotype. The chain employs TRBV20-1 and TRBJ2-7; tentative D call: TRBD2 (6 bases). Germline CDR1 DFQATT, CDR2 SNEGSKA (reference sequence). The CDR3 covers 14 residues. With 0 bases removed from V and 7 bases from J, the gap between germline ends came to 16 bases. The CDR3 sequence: CSARDLREVMEQYF. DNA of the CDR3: TGCAGTGCTAGAGATCTCAGGGAGGTTATGGAGCAGTACTTC.

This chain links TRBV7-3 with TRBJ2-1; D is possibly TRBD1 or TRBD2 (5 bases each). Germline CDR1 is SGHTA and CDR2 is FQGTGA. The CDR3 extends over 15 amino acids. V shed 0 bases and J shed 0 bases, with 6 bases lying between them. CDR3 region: CASSLTGTSYNEQFF. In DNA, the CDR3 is TGTGCCAGCAGCTTAACCGGGACCTCCTACAATGAGCAGTTCTTC.

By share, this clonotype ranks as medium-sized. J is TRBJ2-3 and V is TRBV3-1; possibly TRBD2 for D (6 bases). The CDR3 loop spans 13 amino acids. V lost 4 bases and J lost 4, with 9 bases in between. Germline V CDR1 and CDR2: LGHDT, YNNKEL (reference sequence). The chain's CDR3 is CASSLRLADTQYF. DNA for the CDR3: TGTGCCAGCAGCCTTAGACTAGCAGATACGCAGTATTTT.

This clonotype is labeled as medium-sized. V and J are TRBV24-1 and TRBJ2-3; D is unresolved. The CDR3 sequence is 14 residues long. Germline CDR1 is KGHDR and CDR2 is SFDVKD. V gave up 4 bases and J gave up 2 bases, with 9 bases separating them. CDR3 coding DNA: TGTGCCACCAGTGACTTGGGTCCCACAGATACGCAGTATTTT. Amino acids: CATSDLGPTDTQYF.

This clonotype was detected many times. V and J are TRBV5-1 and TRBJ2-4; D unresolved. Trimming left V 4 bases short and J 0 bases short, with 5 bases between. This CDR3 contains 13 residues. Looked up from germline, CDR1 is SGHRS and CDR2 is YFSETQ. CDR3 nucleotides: TGCGCCAGCAGCGTCGGAGCCAAAAACATTCAGTACTTC. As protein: CASSVGAKNIQYF.

The CDR3 DNA is TGTGCCAGCAGTTCCCTGGAGCCTGAGCAGTTCTTC. Translating gives CASSSLEPEQFF. The rearrangement uses TRBV6-6 and TRBJ2-1; D unclear. Trimming took off 4 bases at V and 9 bases at J, with 10 bases between the two ends. The CDR3 has 12 residues. Germline CDR1 reads MNHNY; CDR2 reads SVGAGI (reference sequence).

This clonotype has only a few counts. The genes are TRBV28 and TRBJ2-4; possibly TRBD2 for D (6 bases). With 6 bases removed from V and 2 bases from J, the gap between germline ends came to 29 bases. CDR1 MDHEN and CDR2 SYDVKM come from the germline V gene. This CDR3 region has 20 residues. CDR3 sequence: CASSPGRGIVPRVTKNIQYF. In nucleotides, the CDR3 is TGTGCCAGCAGCCCAGGTCGGGGGATTGTGCCCCGGGTGACCAAAAACATTCAGTACTTC.

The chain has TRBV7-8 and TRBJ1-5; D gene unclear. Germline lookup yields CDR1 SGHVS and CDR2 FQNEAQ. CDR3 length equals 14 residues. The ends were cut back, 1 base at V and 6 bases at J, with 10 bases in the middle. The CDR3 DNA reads TGTGCCAGCAGCTTAGAACTGGGAAGTCAGCCCCAGCATTTT. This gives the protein CASSLELGSQPQHF.

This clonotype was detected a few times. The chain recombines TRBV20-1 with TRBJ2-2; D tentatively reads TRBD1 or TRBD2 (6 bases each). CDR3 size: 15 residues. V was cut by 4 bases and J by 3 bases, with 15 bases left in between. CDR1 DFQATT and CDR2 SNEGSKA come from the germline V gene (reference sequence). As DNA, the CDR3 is TGCAGTGCTAAGGGGGGTCGGTTTTACACCGGGGAGCTGTTTTTT. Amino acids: CSAKGGRFYTGELFF.

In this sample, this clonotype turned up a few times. The CDR3 here is CASSSSGVGLSSNQPQHF. CDR3 sequence (DNA): TGTGCCAGCAGCTCTTCGGGGGTTGGCCTATCGAGCAATCAGCCCCAGCATTTT. The chain links TRBV7-8 to TRBJ1-5, with D possibly TRBD1 on 5 matching bases. The CDR3 loop spans 18 amino acids. Between the trimmed V and J ends, which lost 4 bases and 1 base, there was a span of 20 bases. Germline lookup yields CDR1 SGHVS and CDR2 FQNEAQ. Variable domain in full (rest from reference TRBV7-8 and TRBJ1-5): GAGVSQSPRYKVAKRGQDVALRCDPISGHVSLFWYQQALGQGPEFLTYFQNEAQLDKSGLPSDRFFAERPEGSVSTLKIQRTQQEDSAVYLCASSSSGVGLSSNQPQHFGDGTRLSIL.

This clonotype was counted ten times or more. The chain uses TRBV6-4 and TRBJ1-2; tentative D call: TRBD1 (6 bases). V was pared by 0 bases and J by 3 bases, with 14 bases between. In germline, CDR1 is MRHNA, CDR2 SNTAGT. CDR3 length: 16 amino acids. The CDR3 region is CASSDSNTGIHYGYTF. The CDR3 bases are TGTGCCAGCAGTGACTCGAATACAGGGATCCACTATGGCTACACCTTC.

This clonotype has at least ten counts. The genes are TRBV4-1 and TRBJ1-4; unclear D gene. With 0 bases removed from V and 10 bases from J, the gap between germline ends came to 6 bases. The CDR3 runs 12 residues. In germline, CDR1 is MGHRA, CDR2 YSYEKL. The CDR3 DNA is TGCGCCAGCAGCCAAGAGGGCGGAAAACTGTTTTTT. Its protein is CASSQEGGKLFF.

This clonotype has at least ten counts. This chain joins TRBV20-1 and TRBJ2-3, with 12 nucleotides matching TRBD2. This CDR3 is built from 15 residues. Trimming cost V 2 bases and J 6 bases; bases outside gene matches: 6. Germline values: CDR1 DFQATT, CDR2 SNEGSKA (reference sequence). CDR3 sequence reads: CSARLAGGPGDTQYF. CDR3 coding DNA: TGCAGTGCTAGACTAGCGGGGGGGCCTGGGGATACGCAGTATTTT.

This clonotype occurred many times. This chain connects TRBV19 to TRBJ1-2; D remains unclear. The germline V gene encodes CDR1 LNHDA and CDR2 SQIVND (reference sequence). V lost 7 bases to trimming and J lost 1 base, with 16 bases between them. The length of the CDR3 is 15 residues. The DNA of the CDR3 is TGTGCCAGTACTCCTTTCGACACTGGTAACTATGGCTACACCTTC. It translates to CASTPFDTGNYGYTF.

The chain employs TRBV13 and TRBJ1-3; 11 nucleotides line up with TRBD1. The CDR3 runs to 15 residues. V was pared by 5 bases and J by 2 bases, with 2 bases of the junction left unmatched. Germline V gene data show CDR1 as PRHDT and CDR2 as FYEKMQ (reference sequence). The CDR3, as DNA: TGTGCCAGCAGCCCGGACAGGGGGCCTGGAAACACCATATATTTT. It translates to CASSPDRGPGNTIYF.

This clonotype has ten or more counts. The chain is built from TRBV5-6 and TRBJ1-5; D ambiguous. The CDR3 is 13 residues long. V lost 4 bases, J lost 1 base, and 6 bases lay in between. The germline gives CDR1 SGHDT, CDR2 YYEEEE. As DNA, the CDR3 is TGTGCCAGCAGCCTTAGAAGCAATCAGCCCCAGCATTTT. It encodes CASSLRSNQPQHF.

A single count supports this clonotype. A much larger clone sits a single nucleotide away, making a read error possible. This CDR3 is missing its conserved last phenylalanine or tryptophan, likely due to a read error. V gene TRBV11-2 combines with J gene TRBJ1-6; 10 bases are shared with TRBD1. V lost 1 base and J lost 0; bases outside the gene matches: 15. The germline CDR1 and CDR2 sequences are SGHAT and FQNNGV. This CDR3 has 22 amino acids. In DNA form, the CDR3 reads TGTGCCAGCAGCTTAGTCCTGGACCGGGACAGGGGAAGGAGCTCCTATAATTCACCCCTCCACTCT. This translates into CASSLVLDRDRGRSSYNSPLHS.

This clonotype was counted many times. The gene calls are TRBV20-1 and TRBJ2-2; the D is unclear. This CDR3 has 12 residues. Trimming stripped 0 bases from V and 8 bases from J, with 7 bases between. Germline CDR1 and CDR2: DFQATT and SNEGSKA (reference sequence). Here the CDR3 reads CSARESIGELFF. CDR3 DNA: TGCAGTGCTAGAGAATCTATTGGGGAGCTGTTTTTT.

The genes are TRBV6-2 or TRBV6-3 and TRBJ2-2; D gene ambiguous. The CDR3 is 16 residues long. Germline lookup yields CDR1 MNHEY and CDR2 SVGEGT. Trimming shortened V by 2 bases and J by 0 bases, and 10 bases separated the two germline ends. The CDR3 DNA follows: TGTGCCAGCAGTTACCTCCACAGCTCGAACACCGGGGAGCTGTTTTTT. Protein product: CASSYLHSSNTGELFF.